The 26 T cell receptor beta chains below all came from one sample that was sequenced in a study of metastatic and nonmetastatic thyroid tumors (dated by TCRdb to the early 2020s). Library preparation employed PCR. TCRdb records Illumina HiSeq 4000 as the sequencer. TCRdb reanalyzed the raw reads on its own, using fastp at Q25 for trimming and MiXCR for clone calling, and kept in-frame beta chains. The sample table contains about 21,000 clones; only one count was recorded for around 30% of them. The ten largest account for approximately 18% of the sample. No treatment had been received by any patient before thyroid surgery. Sequenced material: blood. Every receptor here comes from a female donor with papillary thyroid cancer or a benign thyroid nodule (not recorded which). Some clones in this sample may be carry-over from other donors' samples.

This clone was counted at least ten times. V usage is TRBV18 and J usage is TRBJ2-7; D not certain. The V end was cut by 5 bases, the J end by 2 bases, with 13 bases between. CDR3 length: 14 amino acids. Germline CDR1 is KGHSH and CDR2 is LQKENI. CDR3 DNA sequence: TGTGCCAGCTCAGACGGGCTCGGGCCCTACGAGCAGTACTTC. Its translation: CASSDGLGPYEQYF.

This clone has only one observation. Germline and junction disagree at one end, which may indicate a read error. V usage is TRBV9 and J usage is TRBJ2-3, with D maybe TRBD2 (5 bases). The CDR3 is 14 amino acids. Germline V gene lookup returns CDR1 SGDLS and CDR2 YYNGEE. In DNA, the CDR3 is TGTGCCAGCAGCGTAGGTGCTAGCACAGATCCGCAGTATTTT. Translating it yields CASSVGASTDPQYF.

This clone appeared many times. J is TRBJ2-4 and V is TRBV6-1; TRBD1 matches 8 bases. CDR1 MNHNS and CDR2 SASEGT come from the germline V gene. Trimming at V came to 4 bases and at J to 3 bases, leaving 8 bases not matched to a gene. This CDR3 comprises 16 residues. CDR3 sequence reads: CASSARQGTDKNIQYF. The DNA for the CDR3 is TGTGCCAGCAGTGCAAGACAGGGGACGGACAAAAACATTCAGTACTTC.

In its sample, this clone was seen many times. The V call is TRBV10-1, the J call TRBJ2-3; D may match TRBD1 or TRBD2 (5 bases each). The V end lost 6 bases, the J end lost 5 bases, and 21 bases lay between the germline ends. Germline V lookup: CDR1 WNHNN, CDR2 SYGVQD (reference sequence). CDR3 length equals 16 residues. This CDR3 reads CASSRGWGSLLDTQYF. The CDR3 bases are TGCGCCAGCAGCCGGGGATGGGGGTCCCTTTTAGATACGCAGTATTTT.

Ten or more counts support this clone. The chain couples TRBV6-2 or TRBV6-3 to TRBJ2-5; 8 bases are a match to TRBD1. Germline CDR1 reads MNHEY; CDR2 reads SVGEGT. J lost 5 bases, V lost 9 bases, and 5 bases had no gene match. This CDR3 spans 12 amino acids. CDR3 in amino acids: CASGDRGETQYF. The CDR3 region has the DNA TGTGCCAGTGGTGACAGGGGTGAGACCCAGTACTTC.

This clone appeared many times. The chain has TRBV28 and TRBJ2-6; no clear D. The germline V gene has CDR1 MDHEN and CDR2 SYDVKM. V shed 5 bases and J shed 1 base, with 3 bases lying between them. This CDR3 is 13 amino acids long. The CDR3 loop is CASSTSGANVLTF. CDR3 coding DNA: TGTGCCAGCAGTACTTCTGGGGCCAACGTCCTGACTTTC.

About this clone itself: No conserved phenylalanine or tryptophan ends this CDR3, so it is likely a read error. The J gene is TRBJ2-1, the V gene TRBV6-1; D tentatively fits TRBD1 or TRBD2 (5 bases each). Germline CDR1 reads MNHNS; CDR2 reads SASEGT. The CDR3 covers 14 residues. The CDR3 nucleotides read TGTGCCAGCAGTCCCGGGACCCCTCGGGATGACCAGTTCGTC. It yields the protein CASSPGTPRDDQFV.

J is TRBJ1-5 and V is TRBV6-1; TRBD1 might be the D (6 bases). Germline V CDR1 and CDR2: MNHNS, SASEGT. The CDR3 extends over 16 amino acids. V lost 5 bases and J 6 bases, leaving 20 bases between the germline ends. As DNA, the CDR3 is TGTGCCAGCAGTCAAATAGACAAGGGGGGAGGTCAGCCCCAGCATTTT. It is translated as CASSQIDKGGGQPQHF.

The table lists this clone with many counts. The chain combines TRBV2 with TRBJ2-7; D is unclear. CDR1 and CDR2 (germline): SNHLY, FYNNEI. The V end was cut by 4 bases, the J end by 1 base, with 2 bases between. The CDR3 is 11 amino acids. CDR3: CASSVSYEQYF. In nucleotides, the CDR3 is TGTGCCAGCAGTGTTTCCTACGAGCAGTACTTC.

Ten or more counts support this clone. A much larger clone is a single base away; this may be a read error. This chain connects TRBV7-2 to TRBJ1-2; D is perhaps TRBD1 (5 bases). CDR3 size: 15 residues. V was clipped by 5 bases and J by 4 bases, with 17 bases between them. The germline CDR1 and CDR2 sequences are SGHTA and FQGNSA. CDR3 region: CASSPTGGASYGYTF. The CDR3 DNA follows: TGTGCCAGCAGCCCCACGGGGGGAGCGAGCTATGGCTACACCTTC. The entire variable domain, with the rest obtained from reference TRBV7-2 and TRBJ1-2, is as follows: GAGVSQSPSNKVTEKGKDVELRCDPISGHTALYWYRQSLGQGLEFLIYFQGNSAPDKSGLPSDRFSAERTGGSVSTLTIQRTQQEDSAVYLCASSPTGGASYGYTFGSGTRLTVV.

This clone came up once. The chain uses TRBV19 and TRBJ2-5; 9 nucleotides align to TRBD1. This CDR3 region has 14 residues. Germline CDR1 reads LNHDA; CDR2 reads SQIVND (reference sequence). With V trimmed by 6 bases and J by 6 bases, 8 bases remained unmatched. The CDR3, as DNA: TGTGCCAGTAGACCCGGGACAGGGCCGCAGACCCAGTACTTC. This translates into CASRPGTGPQTQYF.

Worth noting for this clone: A read error may account for a junction end that differs from germline. The rearrangement uses TRBV20-1 and TRBJ2-1; TRBD1 is a possible D gene (6 bases). The CDR3 consists of 15 residues. Germline assignment: CDR1 DFQATT and CDR2 SNEGSKA (reference sequence). CDR3 DNA: TGCAGTGCTAGAGGGACAGTCCTCGTATACAATGAGCTTCTCTTC. It is translated as CSARGTVLVYNELLF.

Concerning this clone itself: At one boundary the junction diverges from the germline segment, which might be a read error. The J gene is TRBJ2-7, the V gene TRBV18; TRBD1 or TRBD2 may be the D gene (6 bases each). The CDR3 consists of 16 residues. The V gene's germline CDR1 is KGHSH and CDR2 LQKENI. The DNA for the CDR3 is TGTGCGAGCTCACCGGGGGCAGTGGTACCCCCCTACGAGCAGTACTTC. This translates into CASSPGAVVPPYEQYF.

By frequency in the sample, this clone is medium-sized. For the CDR3, the DNA is TGTGCCAGCAGCCCCACGAAAACAGGGGGCTATAATTCACCCCTCCACTTT. Translating it yields CASSPTKTGGYNSPLHF. This chain uses TRBV9 with TRBJ1-6; 8 bases map to TRBD1. The V gene's germline CDR1 is SGDLS and CDR2 YYNGEE. CDR3 length: 17 residues. V was pared by 4 bases and J by 3 bases, with 9 bases of the junction left unmatched.

In DNA, the CDR3 is TGTGCCAGCAGTTACTCTTACACTTCGAGCTCCTACGAGCAGTACTTC. This encodes CASSYSYTSSSYEQYF. This sequence joins TRBV6-2 or TRBV6-3 and TRBJ2-7; no clear D gene. Germline CDR1 and CDR2: MNHEY and SVGEGT. The CDR3 consists of 16 residues. Trimming left V 0 bases short and J 0 bases short, with 12 bases between.

Comment on this clone: The conserved closing phenylalanine or tryptophan is absent in this CDR3, likely reflecting a read error. Because the CDR3's place on the DNA is in doubt, the DNA is left out and the CDR3 is given as listed by TCRdb. The chain joins TRBV6-1 to TRBJ1-1; TRBD1, the D gene given by the table, was not confirmed from the DNA. Germline values: CDR1 MNHNS, CDR2 SASEGT. 14 amino acids form the CDR3, both terminal residues included. The CDR3 spells CASRRQGQDPESFL.

This sequence joins TRBV27 and TRBJ2-7, with a possible D match to TRBD1 (5 bases). The CDR3 sequence is 11 residues long. V was cut by 6 bases and J by 3 bases, with 6 bases left in between. Germline V gene lookup returns CDR1 MNHEY and CDR2 SMNVEV (reference sequence). The CDR3 nucleotides read TGTGCCAGCAGGGACAACTACGAGCAGTACTTC. Protein: CASRDNYEQYF.

The chain is built from TRBV11-3 and TRBJ1-5; D unresolved. Germline V gene data show CDR1 as SGHNT and CDR2 as YENEEA. V was shortened by 5 bases and J by 0 bases, with 11 bases between the two germline ends. The CDR3 has 15 residues. The CDR3 sequence: CASSLNCYSNQPQHF. The CDR3 nucleotides read TGTGCCAGCAGCCTCAATTGTTATAGCAATCAGCCCCAGCATTTT.

The V gene is TRBV2, the J gene TRBJ1-2; 9 nucleotides line up with TRBD1. The CDR3 consists of 19 residues. Trimming removed 3 bases from V and 2 bases from J; junction bases left unmatched: 16. Germline loops: CDR1 SNHLY, CDR2 FYNNEI. This chain's CDR3 is CASSDPGQGPDIPNYGYTF. CDR3 sequence (DNA): TGTGCCAGCAGTGACCCGGGACAGGGCCCCGATATTCCAAACTATGGCTACACCTTC.

The rearrangement joins TRBV11-2 to TRBJ2-1, with 10 bases fitting TRBD2. V dropped 0 bases and J dropped 7; count of bases not matched to a gene: 3. Germline V gives CDR1 SGHAT, CDR2 FQNNGV. The CDR3 spans 15 residues. CDR3 bases: TGTGCCAGCAGCTTAGAGCTAGCGGGAGTGAATGAGCAGTTCTTC. As protein: CASSLELAGVNEQFF.

V usage is TRBV6-1 and J usage is TRBJ2-1; D is perhaps TRBD2 (5 bases). CDR3 length equals 14 residues. Germline V gene lookup returns CDR1 MNHNS and CDR2 SASEGT. Trimming removed 6 bases from V and 5 bases from J, with 14 bases in between. CDR3 bases: TGTGCCAGCAGACTTTGGGGAGAGCACAATGAGCAGTTCTTC. This sequence encodes CASRLWGEHNEQFF.

This clone was counted many times. The chain carries TRBV24-1 and TRBJ2-3; 10 nucleotides agree with TRBD1. Looked up from germline, CDR1 is KGHDR and CDR2 is SFDVKD. The CDR3 has 16 residues. V was pared by 4 bases and J by 3 bases, with 6 bases of the junction left unmatched. This CDR3 is CATSETGTGVTDTQYF. The CDR3 region has the DNA TGTGCCACCAGTGAAACCGGGACAGGGGTGACAGATACGCAGTATTTT.

This clone rates as medium-sized. The chain recombines TRBV7-6 with TRBJ2-1, with TRBD2 identical over 11 bases. This CDR3 is 15 amino acids long. V lost 8 bases, J lost 1 base, and 4 bases stayed unmatched. Germline V gives CDR1 SGHVS, CDR2 FNYEAQ. The CDR3 protein is CASRLAGGSYNEQFF. The CDR3 DNA follows: TGTGCCAGCCGGCTAGCGGGAGGTTCCTACAATGAGCAGTTCTTC. The variable domain in full, with the rest retrieved from reference TRBV7-6 and TRBJ2-1, is GAGVSQSPRYKVTKRGQDVALRCDPISGHVSLYWYRQALGQGPEFLTYFNYEAQQDKSGLPNDRFSAERPEGSISTLTIQRTEQRDSAMYRCASRLAGGSYNEQFFGPGTRLTVL.

This clone showed up many times. J is TRBJ1-4 and V is TRBV6-1; TRBD1 agrees at 8 bases. After removal of 5 bases from V and 8 bases from J, the junction contained 7 bases not matched to a gene. The CDR3 is made up of 14 amino acids. Germline CDR1 is MNHNS and CDR2 is SASEGT. CDR3 DNA sequence: TGTGCCAGCAGTAAACAGGGGGTCTGGGAAAAACTGTTTTTT. This translates into CASSKQGVWEKLFF.

On this clone itself: The junction departs from germline at one end; a sequencing error may be responsible. V usage is TRBV19 and J usage is TRBJ2-1; a possible D gene is TRBD1 (6 bases). The CDR3 sequence is 14 residues long. Germline values: CDR1 LNHDA, CDR2 SQIVND (reference sequence). CDR3 coding DNA: TGTGCCAGTTCCGGGACATGGGCTTTCAATCAGCAGTTCTTC. Protein product: CASSGTWAFNQQFF.

This clone was found many times. J is TRBJ2-7 and V is TRBV6-1, with D possibly matching TRBD1 (6 bases). This CDR3 is built from 15 residues. Trimming shortened V by 2 bases and J by 4 bases, and 15 bases separated the two germline ends. The V gene's germline CDR1 is MNHNS and CDR2 SASEGT. CDR3 protein: CASSELRQARYEQYF. CDR3 sequence (DNA): TGTGCCAGCAGTGAATTGCGACAGGCGCGATACGAGCAGTACTTC.